The T cell receptor (beta chain) under discussion was sequenced for a study of cytomegalovirus exposure and HLA in healthy donors. CDR1 is SQVTM, CDR2 ANQGSEA, per germline. The V segment lost 6 bases and the J segment 2 bases; nucleotides outside the gene matches: 5. This CDR3 has 13 residues. With 60 Vbeta and 13 Jbeta primers, the PCR was carried out. Sequencing was performed with immunoSEQ multiplex PCR; in TCRdb, only in-frame clones are kept and a portion is missing. The data contain 100,000 to 150,000 clones, roughly 80% of them seen just once; the ten biggest clones take up approximately 3.6%. Study-level points and caveats: Later analysis showed most CMV-associated TCR beta chains appearing HLA-restricted.

This clone came up once. The antigen is undetermined. The material sequenced was PBMCs. The chain links TRBV29-1 to TRBJ2-3, with 7 bases lining up with TRBD1. The sequence was obtained from a woman in her 40s in good health and CMV-seropositive. CDR3 in amino acids: CSVPRGTTDTQYF. The DNA of the CDR3 is TGCAGCGTACCCAGGGGGACCACAGATACGCAGTATTTT.